These 26 T cell receptor beta chains came from one sample sequenced in a study of blood T cell repertoires in COVID-19. Method: immunoSEQ multiplex PCR; TCRdb's copy keeps in-frame clones and lacks some. Among about 330,000 clones, roughly 90% were seen once, and the ten largest hold about a fifth. Sequencing was performed on PBMCs or T cells enriched from blood (not recorded which). These TCRs come from a woman in her twenties or thirties who had recovered from COVID-19.

V gene TRBV28 combines with J gene TRBJ2-4, with a weak D call TRBD2 (5 bases). V was shortened by 3 bases and J by 0 bases, with 12 bases between the two germline ends. The CDR3 spans 16 residues. Germline V gene data show CDR1 as MDHEN and CDR2 as SYDVKM. The CDR3 loop reads CASSFWEKPAKNIQYF. CDR3 DNA sequence: TGTGCCAGCAGTTTCTGGGAGAAGCCAGCCAAAAACATTCAGTACTTC.

This chain connects TRBV18 to TRBJ1-2; 9 positions agree with TRBD1. This CDR3 has 15 residues. Germline V gene data show CDR1 as KGHSH and CDR2 as LQKENI. V trimming: 6 bases; J trimming: 1 base; junction bases outside the gene matches: 6. CDR3 in DNA: TGTGCCAGCTCGAGGGGACAGGGACTTAACTATGGCTACACCTTC. Encoded protein: CASSRGQGLNYGYTF.

The chain carries TRBV7-3 and TRBJ2-1, with TRBD1 identical over 10 bases. The germline gives CDR1 SGHTA, CDR2 FQGTGA. This CDR3 has 16 residues. V lost 2 bases, J lost 6 bases, and 7 bases stayed unmatched. CDR3 bases: TGTGCCAGCAGCTTATTTCGACAGGGGGCCTCCAATGAGCAGTTCTTC. Protein product: CASSLFRQGASNEQFF.

The J gene is TRBJ2-7, the V gene TRBV29-1, with TRBD2 matching over 8 bases. With V trimmed by 6 bases and J by 0 bases, 7 bases remained unmatched. This CDR3 is 14 amino acids long. The germline gives CDR1 SQVTM, CDR2 ANQGSEA. The CDR3 loop is CSVSGGDSSYEQYF. In DNA, the CDR3 is TGCAGCGTCTCCGGGGGGGATAGCTCCTACGAGCAGTACTTC.

Only a few counts were recorded for this clone. The V and J genes are TRBV27 and TRBJ2-7, with TRBD2 as a possible D gene (5 bases). The V gene's germline CDR1 is MNHEY and CDR2 SMNVEV (reference sequence). This CDR3 is built from 16 residues. With 5 bases removed from V and 0 bases from J, the gap between germline ends came to 17 bases. CDR3 coding DNA: TGTGCCAGCAGTCCGGGGAGCGGAACGAGCTCCTACGAGCAGTACTTC. Its protein is CASSPGSGTSSYEQYF.

CDR3 DNA sequence: TGTGCCAGCAGCTTGGCTCGGGGGGTCAGGGGAGGTGGCTACACCTTC. This encodes CASSLARGVRGGGYTF. This chain uses TRBV5-4 with TRBJ1-2, with a weak D call TRBD1 (6 bases). This CDR3 has 16 amino acids. CDR1 is SGHNT, CDR2 YYREEE, per germline (reference sequence). Between the trimmed V and J ends, which lost 0 bases and 7 bases, there was a span of 19 bases.

CDR3 in amino acids: CATSGQGETQYF. DNA for the CDR3: TGTGCCACCAGTGGACAGGGAGAGACCCAGTACTTC. The chain carries TRBV24-1 and TRBJ2-5, with 7 bases aligning to TRBD1. V lost 5 bases to trimming and J lost 4 bases; unmatched junction nucleotides: 0. Germline CDR1 KGHDR, CDR2 SFDVKD. The CDR3 is 12 residues long.

The rearrangement uses TRBV5-3 and TRBJ1-3; no clear D. TRBV5-3 is flagged as an ORF with uncertain function. The CDR3 runs 15 residues. V was cut by 0 bases and J by 0 bases, with 7 bases left in between. In DNA form, the CDR3 reads TGTGCCAGAAGCTTGGTGAACTTCTCTGGAAACACCATATATTTT. This sequence encodes CARSLVNFSGNTIYF.

This clone occurred once. The rearrangement uses TRBV11-2 and TRBJ2-4; a possible D gene is TRBD2 (6 bases). From germline, CDR1 is SGHAT and CDR2 FQNNGV. The CDR3 consists of 13 residues. V was shortened by 5 bases and J by 9 bases, with 14 bases between the two germline ends. CDR3 sequence: CASSQGTDPIQYF. CDR3 sequence (DNA): TGTGCCAGCAGCCAAGGGACTGACCCCATTCAGTACTTC.

The table lists this clone with a count of one. V is TRBV28 and J is TRBJ2-3; D perhaps matches TRBD2 (6 bases). CDR3 length: 14 amino acids. Trimming stripped 3 bases from V and 2 bases from J, with 9 bases between. Per germline, CDR1 MDHEN and CDR2 SYDVKM. Written as DNA, the CDR3 is TGTGCCAGCAGTTTCAGCGGGTACACAGATACGCAGTATTTT. Translating it yields CASSFSGYTDTQYF.

The table lists this clone with a few counts. The chain is built from TRBV6-2 or TRBV6-3 and TRBJ2-5; tentatively, D is TRBD2 (5 bases). Germline-derived CDR1 and CDR2 are MNHEY and SVGEGT. The CDR3 loop spans 17 amino acids. V gave up 0 bases and J gave up 0 bases, with 14 bases separating them. The CDR3 DNA sequence: TGTGCCAGCAGTTACTCGCGAGGGCTGAGGCACCAAGAGACCCAGTACTTC. Translation gives CASSYSRGLRHQETQYF.

The chain couples TRBV6-5 to TRBJ2-7, with 9 bases identical to TRBD2. V gave up 6 bases and J gave up 6 bases; unmatched junction bases: 12. The V gene's germline CDR1 is MNHEY and CDR2 SVGAGI. The CDR3 runs to 15 residues. Here the CDR3 DNA reads TGTGCCAGCAGGGGTAGCGCGGGGGGGCCCCGCGAGCAGTACTTC. It specifies CASRGSAGGPREQYF.

The rearrangement uses TRBV9 and TRBJ2-2, with 12 bases that match TRBD2. The junction had 3 bases not matched to a gene; V was cut back by 3 bases and J by 3 bases. The CDR3 sequence is 16 residues long. The germline V gene encodes CDR1 SGDLS and CDR2 YYNGEE. CDR3: CASSARLAGDTGELFF. The CDR3 DNA follows: TGTGCCAGCAGCGCTCGACTAGCGGGAGACACCGGGGAGCTGTTTTTT.

The rearrangement uses TRBV7-2 and TRBJ1-5; D unresolved. CDR3 length equals 12 residues. Between the trimmed V and J ends, which lost 5 bases and 4 bases, there was a span of 6 bases. Germline V CDR1 and CDR2: SGHTA, FQGNSA. The CDR3 loop is CASSRENQPQHF. For the CDR3, the DNA is TGTGCCAGCAGCCGCGAGAATCAGCCCCAGCATTTT.

V gene TRBV10-3 combines with J gene TRBJ1-5, with 7 bases aligning to TRBD1. V lost 3 bases, J lost 3 bases, and 2 bases stayed unmatched. The length of the CDR3 is 14 residues. Germline lookup yields CDR1 ENHRY and CDR2 SYGVKD. In DNA, the CDR3 is TGTGCCATCAGTGACAGGGGGTTCAATCAGCCCCAGCATTTT. Translation: CAISDRGFNQPQHF.

The chain is built from TRBV10-3 and TRBJ2-3, with 11 bases aligning to TRBD2. There are 14 residues in the CDR3. V lost 10 bases, J lost 2 bases, and 5 bases stayed unmatched. Germline V gene data show CDR1 as ENHRY and CDR2 as SYGVKD. CDR3 sequence reads: CASSSGRSTDTQYF. In DNA, the CDR3 is TGTGCCAGCTCTAGCGGGAGGTCCACAGATACGCAGTATTTT.

The chain is built from TRBV2 and TRBJ2-7, with 10 positions matching TRBD2. J lost 2 bases, V lost 8 bases, and 9 bases had no gene match. CDR1 is SNHLY, CDR2 FYNNEI, per germline. The CDR3 length is 15 residues. This CDR3 is CASGRLGLAAYEQYF. The CDR3 coding sequence is TGTGCCAGCGGTAGATTAGGACTAGCGGCCTACGAGCAGTACTTC. The full variable domain, completed using reference TRBV2 and TRBJ2-7, is EPEVTQTPSHQVTQMGQEVILRCVPISNHLYFYWYRQILGQKVEFLVSFYNNEISEKSEIFDDQFSVERPDGSNFTLKIRSTKLEDSAMYFCASGRLGLAAYEQYFGPGTRLTVT.

The gene calls are TRBV7-9 and TRBJ1-2, with D possibly being TRBD1 (5 bases). The V gene's germline CDR1 is SEHNR and CDR2 FQNEAQ (reference sequence). CDR3 length equals 14 residues. V was shortened by 5 bases and J by 5 bases, with 15 bases between the two germline ends. As DNA, the CDR3 is TGTGCCAGCAGCCCGGTGGTGGCAGGGTATGGCTACACCTTC. It translates to CASSPVVAGYGYTF.

J is TRBJ2-3 and V is TRBV7-3; 7 bases are a match to TRBD2. The CDR3 sequence is 16 residues long. V was pared by 0 bases and J by 2 bases, with 5 bases of the junction left unmatched. CDR1 and CDR2 from the germline V gene are SGHTA and FQGTGA. CDR3 DNA: TGTGCCAGCAGCTTAACGGCTAGCGGCCTCACAGATACGCAGTATTTT. Translation: CASSLTASGLTDTQYF.

The V gene is TRBV6-5, the J gene TRBJ1-4, with D perhaps TRBD1 (5 bases). Germline CDR1 and CDR2: MNHEY and SVGAGI. CDR3 length equals 13 residues. The V and J ends lost 5 bases and 8 bases respectively, with 12 bases between them. CDR3 residues: CASSSRVVEKLFF. CDR3 nucleotides: TGTGCCAGCAGTAGCAGGGTCGTCGAAAAACTGTTTTTT.

V is TRBV19 and J is TRBJ2-1, with 8 positions matching TRBD2. Germline V lookup: CDR1 LNHDA, CDR2 SQIVND (reference sequence). J gave up 6 bases and V 7 bases, and 17 bases lay outside the gene matches. The CDR3 extends over 17 amino acids. CDR3 protein: CASNYGSGRNGVNEQFF. In DNA form, the CDR3 reads TGTGCCAGTAATTACGGAAGCGGGAGAAACGGGGTCAATGAGCAGTTCTTC.

This sequence joins TRBV28 and TRBJ1-3; the D is unclear. Deletions cut 9 bases from V and 0 bases from J, with 9 bases between. The CDR3 loop spans 13 amino acids. Germline values: CDR1 MDHEN, CDR2 SYDVKM. CDR3 region: CASTLSSGNTIYF. Here the CDR3 DNA reads TGTGCCAGTACCCTTAGCTCTGGAAACACCATATATTTT. Based on the CDR3 plus reference TRBV28 and TRBJ1-3, the full variable domain is DVKVTQSSRYLVKRTGEKVFLECVQDMDHENMFWYRQDPGLGLRLIYFSYDVKMKEKGDIPEGYSVSREKKERFSLILESASTNQTSMYLCASTLSSGNTIYFGEGSWLTVV.

The gene calls are TRBV5-1 and TRBJ2-3; 16 bases agree with TRBD2. CDR1 is SGHRS, CDR2 YFSETQ, per germline. The CDR3 is 19 residues long. J lost 2 bases, V lost 6 bases, and 12 bases had no gene match. This chain's CDR3 is CASIRGLAGGPGVTDTQYF. As DNA, the CDR3 is TGCGCCAGCATAAGGGGACTAGCGGGAGGGCCGGGTGTCACAGATACGCAGTATTTT.

V is TRBV9 and J is TRBJ1-4, with D uncertain. CDR1 and CDR2 from the germline V gene are SGDLS and YYNGEE. This CDR3 is built from 12 residues. Trimming took off 3 bases at V and 6 bases at J, with 6 bases between the two ends. The CDR3 bases are TGTGCCAGCAGCGGAGAAGATGAAAAACTGTTTTTT. Translating gives CASSGEDEKLFF.

The chain links TRBV2 to TRBJ1-1; D call uncertain. This CDR3 comprises 15 residues. Looked up from germline, CDR1 is SNHLY and CDR2 is FYNNEI. V lost 7 bases to trimming and J lost 0 bases, with 15 bases between them. CDR3 DNA: TGTGCCAGCACCAAGGACTGGACGGTGAACACTGAAGCTTTCTTT. Protein sequence: CASTKDWTVNTEAFF.

This chain joins TRBV2 and TRBJ2-1; possible D gene TRBD1, 6 bases. Germline V CDR1 and CDR2: SNHLY, FYNNEI. This CDR3 comprises 19 residues. Trimming stripped 0 bases from V and 2 bases from J, with 20 bases between. CDR3 protein: CASSEALLPGTRTYNEQFF. Written as DNA, the CDR3 is TGTGCCAGCAGTGAAGCCTTACTTCCCGGGACAAGAACCTACAATGAGCAGTTCTTC.